A single sample gave rise to the 26 T cell receptor beta chains below, sequenced in a study of blood T cell repertoires in COVID-19. Libraries were prepared by immunoSEQ multiplex PCR; TCRdb keeps only in-frame clonotypes and omits some of them. There are fewer than 110,000 clones in the sample; roughly 86% occur only once, and approximately 10% lies in the top ten. What was sequenced was peripheral blood. The receptors were sampled from a woman aged 25-40 years with acute or convalescent COVID-19.

J is TRBJ1-1 and V is TRBV7-9; the match to TRBD1 covers 9 bases. The CDR3 is 15 amino acids. Trimming cost V 2 bases and J 2 bases; bases outside gene matches: 3. Germline CDR1 reads SEHNR; CDR2 reads FQNEAQ (reference sequence). This CDR3 reads CASSLQQGANTEAFF. The CDR3 nucleotides read TGTGCCAGCAGCTTACAACAGGGGGCCAACACTGAAGCTTTCTTT.

This chain links TRBV3-1 (or the pseudogene TRBV3-2) with TRBJ1-6; D not certain. V lost 0 bases and J lost 9, with 9 bases in between. The CDR3 is 14 residues long. Germline V gene lookup returns CDR1 LGHDT and CDR2 YNNKEL (reference sequence). The CDR3 coding sequence is TGTGCCAGCAGCCAAGATCGAGGAGCTTCACCCCTCCACTTT. Protein product: CASSQDRGASPLHF.

The chain couples TRBV28 to TRBJ2-2; weak D call: TRBD1 (7 bases). The CDR3 has 19 residues. Trimming pared 3 bases from V and 0 bases from J, leaving 20 bases between. Germline V gene sequence: CDR1 MDHEN, CDR2 SYDVKM. DNA of the CDR3: TGTGCCAGCAGTTTTTTGAGGCAGGGGGGCCTCTCGAACACCGGGGAGCTGTTTTTT. This codes for CASSFLRQGGLSNTGELFF.

This rearrangement joins TRBV3-1 (or the pseudogene TRBV3-2) to TRBJ1-2; D uncertain. The germline gives CDR1 LGHDT, CDR2 YNNKEL (reference sequence). With 8 bases removed from V and 1 base from J, the gap between germline ends came to 11 bases. The CDR3 is 13 residues long. The CDR3 coding sequence is TGTGCCAGCTGGGGAGATTTTAACTATGGCTACACCTTC. Its protein product is CASWGDFNYGYTF.

In this sample, this clone turned up once. The chain employs TRBV2 and TRBJ1-5; D is possibly TRBD1 (6 bases). CDR3 length equals 12 residues. CDR1 is SNHLY, CDR2 FYNNEI, per germline. V gave up 4 bases and J gave up 11 bases, with 12 bases separating them. In DNA, the CDR3 is TGTGCCAGCAGTGGGGGGACAAAAACCCAGCATTTT. It encodes CASSGGTKTQHF. Filled out from reference TRBV2 and TRBJ1-5, the complete variable domain reads EPEVTQTPSHQVTQMGQEVILRCVPISNHLYFYWYRQILGQKVEFLVSFYNNEISEKSEIFDDQFSVERPDGSNFTLKIRSTKLEDSAMYFCASSGGTKTQHFGDGTRLSIL.

This clone was seen just once. The CDR3 bases are TGTGCCAGCAGTTTAAAGGAGGACACTGAAGCTTTCTTT. Protein product: CASSLKEDTEAFF. This sequence joins TRBV27 and TRBJ1-1; D remains ambiguous. Deletions cut 2 bases from V and 3 bases from J, with 7 bases between. This CDR3 contains 13 residues. Germline CDR1 and CDR2: MNHEY and SMNVEV (reference sequence).

The chain couples TRBV28 to TRBJ2-7; D is ambiguous. The CDR3 runs to 13 residues. CDR1 MDHEN and CDR2 SYDVKM come from the germline V gene. V was trimmed by 4 bases and J by 3 bases, leaving 10 bases between them. This chain's CDR3 is CASSSPGFYEQYF. The CDR3 nucleotides are TGTGCCAGCAGTTCCCCCGGGTTCTACGAGCAGTACTTC.

This rearrangement joins TRBV21-1 to TRBJ2-7; no DNA check was done on the table's D call, TRBD2. TRBV21-1 is a listed pseudogene. The CDR3 runs 15 residues. CDR3 residues: CASSGRGLAGPEQYF. CDR3 bases: TGTGCCAGCAGCGGACGGGGACTAGCGGGGCCCGAGCAGTACTTC.

V and J are TRBV5-6 and TRBJ2-7; TRBD2 aligns across 9 bases. Per the germline V gene, CDR1 is SGHDT and CDR2 is YYEEEE. With V trimmed by 4 bases and J by 3 bases, 8 bases remained unmatched. The CDR3 has 15 residues. Written as DNA, the CDR3 is TGTGCCAGCAGCCTTCGCGGGGGGGCCTACTACGAGCAGTACTTC. Its translation is CASSLRGGAYYEQYF.

V is TRBV7-3 and J is TRBJ1-2, with TRBD1 matching 10 bases. Germline lookup yields CDR1 SGHTA and CDR2 FQGTGA. After removal of 6 bases from V and 9 bases from J, the junction contained 7 bases not matched to a gene. The CDR3 is made up of 13 amino acids. CDR3 nucleotides: TGTGCCAGCAGTGGAGACAGGGGGCGCCGCTACACCTTC. Translated, it gives CASSGDRGRRYTF.

Written as DNA, the CDR3 is TGTGCCAGCAGCCAGGGGACACAGAACACTGAAGCTTTCTTT. Translating it yields CASSQGTQNTEAFF. The rearrangement links TRBV7-3 to TRBJ1-1; TRBD1 might be the D (6 bases). V lost 5 bases and J 1 base, leaving 11 bases between the germline ends. The CDR3 extends over 14 amino acids. Germline V CDR1 and CDR2: SGHTA, FQGTGA.

The rearrangement joins TRBV7-3 to TRBJ2-7; 7 bases are shared with TRBD1. The ends lost 5 bases at V and 5 bases at J; junction bases unmatched: 9. CDR1 and CDR2 from the germline V gene are SGHTA and FQGTGA. This CDR3 contains 14 residues. CDR3 region: CASSPRQGSHEQYF. In DNA, the CDR3 is TGTGCCAGCAGCCCCCGACAGGGTAGCCACGAGCAGTACTTC. Drawing the rest from reference TRBV7-3 and TRBJ2-7, the complete variable domain is GAGVSQTPSNKVTEKGKYVELRCDPISGHTALYWYRQSLGQGPEFLIYFQGTGAADDSGLPNDRFFAVRPEGSVSTLKIQRTERGDSAVYLCASSPRQGSHEQYFGPGTRLTVT.

The chain employs TRBV3-1 (or the pseudogene TRBV3-2) and TRBJ1-2; tentatively, D is TRBD1 (5 bases). Germline loops: CDR1 LGHDT, CDR2 YNNKEL (reference sequence). Trimming removed 1 base from V and 0 bases from J, with 12 bases in between. CDR3 length: 16 amino acids. The CDR3 reads CASSQGQGNTNYGYTF. DNA for the CDR3: TGTGCCAGCAGCCAAGGGCAGGGAAACACTAACTATGGCTACACCTTC.

This sequence joins TRBV5-1 and TRBJ2-7, with D possibly being TRBD2 (6 bases). The CDR3 is made up of 13 amino acids. Germline V gives CDR1 SGHRS, CDR2 YFSETQ. Trimming pared 4 bases from V and 10 bases from J, leaving 18 bases between. Here the CDR3 reads CASSAGPSGEQYF. CDR3 DNA: TGCGCCAGCAGCGCCGGGCCCTCGGGGGAACAGTACTTC.

Concerning this clone itself: A read error may account for a junction end that differs from germline. The rearrangement joins TRBV5-1 to TRBJ2-7, with 8 bases fitting TRBD2. Per the germline V gene, CDR1 is SGHRS and CDR2 is YFSETQ. CDR3 length: 15 amino acids. The CDR3 protein is CASNLEGSPGGEQYF. DNA of the CDR3: TGCGCCAGCAACTTGGAAGGAAGCCCGGGGGGGGAGCAGTACTTC.

The rearrangement joins TRBV28 to TRBJ1-3, with D tentatively TRBD1 (5 bases). V was cut by 4 bases and J by 3 bases, with 13 bases left in between. The CDR3 consists of 15 residues. Germline-derived CDR1 and CDR2 are MDHEN and SYDVKM. CDR3 sequence (DNA): TGTGCCAGCAGTTCCCTGACAGTCGTTGGAAACACCATATATTTT. Protein: CASSSLTVVGNTIYF.

The chain couples TRBV28 to TRBJ2-7, with 9 bases fitting TRBD1. The CDR3 totals 16 residues. Germline loops: CDR1 MDHEN, CDR2 SYDVKM. With V trimmed by 1 base and J by 3 bases, 7 bases remained unmatched. CDR3: CASSLFLSGQGYEQYF. The CDR3 DNA reads TGTGCCAGCAGTTTATTTTTGTCGGGACAGGGCTACGAGCAGTACTTC.

The rearrangement uses TRBV19 and TRBJ1-5, with 8 bases aligning to TRBD1. The V and J ends lost 5 bases and 3 bases, in that order; junction bases with no gene match: 3. Germline V gene lookup returns CDR1 LNHDA and CDR2 SQIVND (reference sequence). CDR3 length equals 14 residues. CDR3 in amino acids: CASSPQGANQPQHF. CDR3 sequence (DNA): TGTGCCAGTAGTCCCCAGGGGGCCAATCAGCCCCAGCATTTT.

V is TRBV12-3 or TRBV12-4 and J is TRBJ1-2; 9 nucleotides agree with TRBD1. CDR3 length equals 13 residues. Germline trimming cut 5 bases from V and 4 bases from J; bases unmatched to any gene: 2. This chain's CDR3 is CASSTGGFYGYTF. CDR3 sequence (DNA): TGTGCCAGCAGTACAGGGGGCTTCTATGGCTACACCTTC.

This chain links TRBV7-9 with TRBJ1-3; D perhaps matches TRBD1 (5 bases). The CDR3 has 15 residues. CDR1 is SEHNR and CDR2 is FQNEAQ in the germline V gene (reference sequence). The ends were cut back, 1 base at V and 2 bases at J, with 9 bases in the middle. The CDR3 sequence: CASSLGQLPGNTIYF. DNA for the CDR3: TGTGCCAGCAGCTTAGGACAGCTCCCTGGAAACACCATATATTTT.

This chain uses TRBV5-1 with TRBJ2-2, with D unresolved. V gave up 4 bases and J gave up 6 bases, with 25 bases separating them. The CDR3 has 18 amino acids. In germline, CDR1 is SGHRS, CDR2 YFSETQ. The CDR3 sequence: CASSLGLPSGQNPGELFF. The CDR3 DNA reads as TGCGCCAGCAGCCTAGGCCTTCCCAGTGGCCAAAATCCCGGGGAGCTGTTTTTT.

This clone has just one count. This chain uses TRBV18 with TRBJ2-7, with 7 bases fitting TRBD2. The V gene end was trimmed by 4 bases and the J gene end by 5 bases; junction bases not matched to a gene: 11. Germline V gene data show CDR1 as KGHSH and CDR2 as LQKENI. This CDR3 comprises 15 residues. CDR3 in amino acids: CASSRGEGFIDEQYF. The DNA of the CDR3 is TGTGCCAGCTCACGAGGGGAGGGGTTTATCGACGAGCAGTACTTC.

In this sample, this clone turned up a few times. V is TRBV7-9 and J is TRBJ2-7; tentative D call: TRBD1 (5 bases). V was trimmed by 0 bases and J by 5 bases, leaving 8 bases between them. The CDR3 runs 13 residues. CDR1 and CDR2 (germline): SEHNR, FQNEAQ (reference sequence). CDR3 loop: CASSLAQGHEQYF. DNA for the CDR3: TGTGCCAGCAGCTTAGCGCAGGGCCACGAGCAGTACTTC.

In this sample, this clone turned up once. CDR3 residues: CASSVEHRLNTEAFF. Here the CDR3 DNA reads TGTGCCAGCAGCGTAGAGCACAGGCTGAACACTGAAGCTTTCTTT. The V and J genes are TRBV9 and TRBJ1-1, with a possible D match to TRBD1 (5 bases). V lost 0 bases and J lost 0, with 9 bases in between. The germline gives CDR1 SGDLS, CDR2 YYNGEE. The CDR3 sequence is 15 residues long.

The chain couples TRBV15 to TRBJ2-1, with D unclear. V was trimmed by 0 bases and J by 6 bases, leaving 9 bases between them. Germline CDR1 reads LNHNV; CDR2 reads YYDKDF (reference sequence). The CDR3 has 14 amino acids. CDR3 DNA: TGTGCCACCAGCAGAGACCCTTCTAGCAATGAGCAGTTCTTC. This sequence encodes CATSRDPSSNEQFF. Using reference TRBV15 and TRBJ2-1 for the parts outside the CDR3, the full variable domain is DAMVIQNPRYQVTQFGKPVTLSCSQTLNHNVMYWYQQKSSQAPKLLFHYYDKDFNNEADTPDNFQSRRPNTSFCFLDIRSPGLGDTAMYLCATSRDPSSNEQFFGPGTRLTVL.

The rearrangement joins TRBV3-1 (or the pseudogene TRBV3-2) to TRBJ1-1; 8 bases line up with TRBD1. This CDR3 is 16 amino acids long. Germline values: CDR1 LGHDT, CDR2 YNNKEL (reference sequence). Unmatched junction bases numbered 7, after V lost 4 bases and J lost 0 bases. CDR3 amino acids: CASSPHRTGLNTEAFF. CDR3 bases: TGTGCCAGCAGCCCTCACCGGACAGGGTTGAACACTGAAGCTTTCTTT.